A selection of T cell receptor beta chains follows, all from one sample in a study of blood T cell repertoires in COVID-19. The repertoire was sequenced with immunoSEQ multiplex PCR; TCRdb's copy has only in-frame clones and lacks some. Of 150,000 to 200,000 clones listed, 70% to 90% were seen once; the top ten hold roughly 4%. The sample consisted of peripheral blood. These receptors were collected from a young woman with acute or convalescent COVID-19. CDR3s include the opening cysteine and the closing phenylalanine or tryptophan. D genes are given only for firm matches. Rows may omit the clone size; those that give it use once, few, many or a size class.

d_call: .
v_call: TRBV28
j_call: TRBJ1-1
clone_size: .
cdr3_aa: CAIRGDTEAFF
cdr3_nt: TGTGCCATCAGGGGAGACACTGAAGCTTTCTTT

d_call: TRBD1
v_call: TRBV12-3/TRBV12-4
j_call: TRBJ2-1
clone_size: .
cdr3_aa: CASSDRGRGGVF
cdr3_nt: TGTGCCAGCAGTGACAGGGGGCGAGGGGGGGTCTTC

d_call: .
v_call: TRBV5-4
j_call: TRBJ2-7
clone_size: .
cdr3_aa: CASSIDSGISYEQYF
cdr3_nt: TGTGCCAGCAGCATAGATAGCGGTATTTCCTACGAGCAGTACTTC

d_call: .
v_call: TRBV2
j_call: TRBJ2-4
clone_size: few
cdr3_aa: CASSMVVRQSKNIQYF
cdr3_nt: TGTGCCAGCAGTATGGTTGTTCGACAGTCCAAAAACATTCAGTACTTC

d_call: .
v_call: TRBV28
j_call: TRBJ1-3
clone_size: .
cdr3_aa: CASLGQLSGNTIYF
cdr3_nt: TGTGCCAGCCTAGGACAGCTCTCTGGAAACACCATATATTTT

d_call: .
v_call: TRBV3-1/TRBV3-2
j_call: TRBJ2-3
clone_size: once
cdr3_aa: CASSQDPPGSTDTQYF
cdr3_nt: TGTGCCAGCAGCCAAGATCCCCCCGGGAGCACAGATACGCAGTATTTT

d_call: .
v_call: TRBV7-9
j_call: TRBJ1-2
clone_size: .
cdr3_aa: CASSLQQVFYGYTF
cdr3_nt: TGTGCCAGCAGCTTACAACAGGTCTTCTATGGCTACACCTTC

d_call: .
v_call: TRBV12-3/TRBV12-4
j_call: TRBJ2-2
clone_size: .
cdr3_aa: CASSSTGTGELFF
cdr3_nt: TGTGCCAGCAGTTCCACGGGGACCGGGGAGCTGTTTTTT

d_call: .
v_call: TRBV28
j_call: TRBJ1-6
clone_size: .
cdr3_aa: CASSSNSPLHF
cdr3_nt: TGTGCCAGCAGTTCGAATTCACCCCTCCACTTT

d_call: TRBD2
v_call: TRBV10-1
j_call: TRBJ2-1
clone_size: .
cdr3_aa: CASSEAASGSTEQFF
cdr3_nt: TGCGCCAGCAGTGAGGCAGCTAGCGGGAGTACTGAGCAGTTCTTC

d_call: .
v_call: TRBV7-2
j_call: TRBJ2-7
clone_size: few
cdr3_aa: CASSSRTGTYEQYF
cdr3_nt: TGTGCCAGCAGCTCTAGGACGGGAACCTACGAGCAGTACTTC

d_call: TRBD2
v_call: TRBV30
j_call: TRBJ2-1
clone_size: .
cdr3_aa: CAWSVGGGNEQFF
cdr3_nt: TGTGCCTGGAGTGTAGGCGGGGGGAATGAGCAGTTCTTC

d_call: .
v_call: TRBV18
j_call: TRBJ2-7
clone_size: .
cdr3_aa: CASSPTVGLGFGEQYF
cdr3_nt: TGTGCCAGCTCACCCACCGTGGGGCTAGGTTTTGGCGAGCAGTACTTC

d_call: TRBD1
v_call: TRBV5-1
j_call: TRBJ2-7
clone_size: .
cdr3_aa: CASSLWDSSYEQYF
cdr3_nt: TGCGCCAGCAGCTTGTGGGACAGCTCCTACGAGCAGTACTTC

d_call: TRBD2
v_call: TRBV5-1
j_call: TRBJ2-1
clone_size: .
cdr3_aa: CASRPTGTIHNEQFF
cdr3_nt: TGCGCCAGCAGACCCACCGGGACTATACACAATGAGCAGTTCTTC